This T cell receptor beta chain was captured in a study of blood T cell repertoires in COVID-19. Overall study: Sample material is recorded as cDNA or gDNA derived from T cells, B-cell-depleted T cells, or PBMCs.

Germline V lookup: CDR1 MRHNA, CDR2 SNTAGT. V was cut by 6 bases and J by 5 bases, with 10 bases left in between. The CDR3 is 13 amino acids. The authors' processing: Reference gene primer amplification in the assay estimated nucleated cell counts. Sequencing used immunoSEQ multiplex PCR; TCRdb keeps in-frame clones, though not all of them. That table is the source of V, J and clone size, and D and trimming were worked out from the DNA. The top ten clones hold less than 8.5% of a sample with 200,000 to 300,000 clones, approximately 86% of them seen once. V usage is TRBV6-4 and J usage is TRBJ2-2, with D unclear. The clonotype originates from a woman in her 70s with active or convalescent COVID-19. The specimen sequenced was peripheral blood. The CDR3 DNA reads TGTGCCAGCAGCCCGACTTGGACCGGGGAGCTGTTTTTT. Its protein product is CASSPTWTGELFF.